This is a list of T cell receptor beta chains from one sample in a study of shared clonotypes between healthy human individuals. The data were produced by immunoSEQ multiplex PCR, yet TCRdb's version contains in-frame clones alone and is incomplete. The sample lists approximately 2,200,000 clones, 85% to 95% occurring once. Sequenced: naive CD8+ T cells from PBMCs. The receptors here all came from a man aged 18 to 29 in good health. Some clones in this sample may be carry-over from other donors' samples. Both conserved end residues are part of each CDR3. D genes are given only for firm matches. The size of a clone is reported for some rows only, either as once, few or many, or as a class for expanded clones.

>TRBV28|-|13|TRBJ1-4|-
TGTGCCAGCAGTTTCGGCAGACGTGAAAAACTGTTTTTT
CASSFGRREKLFF
>TRBV30|-|14|TRBJ2-1|-
TGTGCCTGGAGTCTAGGGAGCTCCTACAATGAGCAGTTCTTC
CAWSLGSSYNEQFF
>TRBV2|once|16|TRBJ2-1|TRBD2
TGTGCCAGCAGTGAAGTCGAGACTAGCATCTCCAATGAGCAGTTCTTC
CASSEVETSISNEQFF
>TRBV4-3|-|17|TRBJ2-2|TRBD2
TGCGCCAGCAGCCAAGACGAAGCGGGAGGTCCTGGCGGGGAGCTGTTTTTT
CASSQDEAGGPGGELFF
>TRBV5-5|-|16|TRBJ2-3|-
TGTGCCAGCTCCAATATAGGAGGGATCCGCACAGATACGCAGTATTTT
CASSNIGGIRTDTQYF
>TRBV15|-|16|TRBJ2-2|-
TGTGCCACCAGCAGAGGGTTTTCAGGGGCCACCGGGGAGCTGTTTTTT
CATSRGFSGATGELFF
>TRBV7-9|-|15|TRBJ2-5|-
TGTGCCAGCACCCCCGAGGGGTGGAACCAAGAGACCCAGTACTTC
CASTPEGWNQETQYF
>TRBV2|-|15|TRBJ2-3|TRBD2
TGTGCCAGCAGGAGTTCTAGCGGGAGCGTCGATACGCAGTATTTT
CASRSSSGSVDTQYF
>TRBV19|-|14|TRBJ2-5|-
TGTGCCAGTAGTAACGAGACAAGCCAAGAGACCCAGTACTTC
CASSNETSQETQYF
>TRBV5-6|-|17|TRBJ2-1|-
TGTGCCAGCAGCTTCCAGGGGCCAGTATTCACCTACAATGAGCAGTTCTTC
CASSFQGPVFTYNEQFF
>TRBV6-5|-|14|TRBJ2-1|-
TGTGCCAGCAGTTACTCGAGGGCGGGAACTGAGCAGTTCTTC
CASSYSRAGTEQFF
>TRBV25-1|-|18|TRBJ2-7|-
TGTGCCAGCTCCCCCCCGGAGCAGGAAAAACAGTATCCCTACGAGCAGTACTTC
CASSPPEQEKQYPYEQYF
>TRBV7-2|-|14|TRBJ2-5|TRBD1
TGTGCCAGCAGCTGGACAGGGCTCCAAGAGACCCAGTACTTC
CASSWTGLQETQYF